This TCR beta chain derives from a study of identical twins. Template switching added a universal primer binding site, and final cDNA carried unique molecular identifiers. MiXCR was run by TCRdb on the 5' RACE reads, yielding one entry per CDR3 protein. The sample shows over 250,000 distinct CDR3 sequences, roughly 9% of them seen only once. The trim removed 0 bases at V and 4 bases at J, leaving 6 bases unmatched. The CDR3 sequence is 15 residues long. Germline V gene sequence: CDR1 DFQATT, CDR2 SNEGSKA (reference sequence). Broader study findings: Not following the same donors, the study drew its conclusions from cross-sectional statistical analysis.

This clonotype appeared a few times. No antigen is known for it. These sequences were also reported in another study, on yellow fever vaccine responses in identical twins.

This TCR came from a woman aged 18-29 years in good health. The chain employs TRBV20-1 and TRBJ2-1; TRBD2 agrees at 7 bases. Sample: CD8+ T cells sorted from blood. In nucleotides, the CDR3 is TGCAGTGCTAGAGATATCGAGCGGGGTTACAATGAGCAGTTCTTC. This translates into CSARDIERGYNEQFF.